This T cell receptor (beta chain) was identified in a study of T cell repertoires in cytomegalovirus infection. Whole-study context: CMV epitopes that were recently identified and HLA-C-restricted were used alongside well-studied HLA-B-restricted ones. Public TCR beta signatures indicated both CMV infection and matching HLA type. Findings of the study overall: The response measured ex vivo was dominated by TCR beta clonotypes (HLA-C-restricted and CMV-specific).

The table lists this clonotype with a few counts. Its antigen remains unidentified. In TCRdb, the reads were re-called with MiXCR into one record per CDR3 protein. The sample lists roughly 700,000 distinct CDR3 sequences; around 32% were seen once. Trimming at V came to 4 bases and at J to 9 bases, leaving 9 bases not matched to a gene. CDR3 size: 15 residues. Germline V gene lookup returns CDR1 SGHAT and CDR2 FQNNGV. The receptor comes from a human donor in good health (CMV status not recorded). Some clones in this sample may be carry-over from other donors' samples. The sequenced sample was cultured PBMCs, obtained from culture after CMV antigen stimulation. The chain employs TRBV11-2 and TRBJ2-1; 10 nucleotides agree with TRBD2. CDR3 protein: CASSSGLAVRGEQFF. The DNA of the CDR3 is TGTGCCAGCAGCTCCGGACTAGCGGTACGGGGTGAGCAGTTCTTC.